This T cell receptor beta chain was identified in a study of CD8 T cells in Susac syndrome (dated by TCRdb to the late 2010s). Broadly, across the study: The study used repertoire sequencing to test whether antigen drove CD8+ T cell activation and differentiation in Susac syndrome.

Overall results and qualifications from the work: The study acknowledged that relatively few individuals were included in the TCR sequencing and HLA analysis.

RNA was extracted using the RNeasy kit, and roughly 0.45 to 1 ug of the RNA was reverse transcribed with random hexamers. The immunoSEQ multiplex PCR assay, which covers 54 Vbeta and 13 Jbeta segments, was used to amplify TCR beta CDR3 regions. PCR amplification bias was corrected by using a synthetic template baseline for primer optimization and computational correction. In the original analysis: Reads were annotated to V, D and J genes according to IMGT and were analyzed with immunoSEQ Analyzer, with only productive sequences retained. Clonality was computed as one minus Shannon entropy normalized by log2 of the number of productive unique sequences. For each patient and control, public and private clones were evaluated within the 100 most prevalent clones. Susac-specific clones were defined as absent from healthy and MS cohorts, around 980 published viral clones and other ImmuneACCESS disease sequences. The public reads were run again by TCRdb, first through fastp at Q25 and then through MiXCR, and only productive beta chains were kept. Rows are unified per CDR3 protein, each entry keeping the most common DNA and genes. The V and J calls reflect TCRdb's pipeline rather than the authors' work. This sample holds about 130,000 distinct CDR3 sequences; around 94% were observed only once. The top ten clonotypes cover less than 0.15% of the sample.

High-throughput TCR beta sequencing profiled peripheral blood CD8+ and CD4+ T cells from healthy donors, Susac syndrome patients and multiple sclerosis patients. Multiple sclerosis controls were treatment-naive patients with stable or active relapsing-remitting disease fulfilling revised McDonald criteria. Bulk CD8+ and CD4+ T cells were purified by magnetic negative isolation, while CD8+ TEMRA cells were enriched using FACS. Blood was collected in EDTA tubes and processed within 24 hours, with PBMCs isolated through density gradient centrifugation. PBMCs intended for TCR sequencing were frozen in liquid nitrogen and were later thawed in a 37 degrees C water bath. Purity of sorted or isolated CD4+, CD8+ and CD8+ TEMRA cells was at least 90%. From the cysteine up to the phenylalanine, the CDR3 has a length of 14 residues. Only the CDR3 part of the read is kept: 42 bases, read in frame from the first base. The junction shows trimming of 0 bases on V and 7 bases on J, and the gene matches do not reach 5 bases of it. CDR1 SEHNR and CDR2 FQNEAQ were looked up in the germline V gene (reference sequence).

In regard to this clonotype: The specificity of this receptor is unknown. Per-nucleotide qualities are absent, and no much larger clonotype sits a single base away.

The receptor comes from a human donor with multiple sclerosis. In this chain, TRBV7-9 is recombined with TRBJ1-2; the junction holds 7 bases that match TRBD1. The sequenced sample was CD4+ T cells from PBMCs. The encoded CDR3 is CASSLATGQGGYTF. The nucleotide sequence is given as TGTGCCAGCAGCTTAGCGACAGGGCAGGGTGGCTACACCTTC.